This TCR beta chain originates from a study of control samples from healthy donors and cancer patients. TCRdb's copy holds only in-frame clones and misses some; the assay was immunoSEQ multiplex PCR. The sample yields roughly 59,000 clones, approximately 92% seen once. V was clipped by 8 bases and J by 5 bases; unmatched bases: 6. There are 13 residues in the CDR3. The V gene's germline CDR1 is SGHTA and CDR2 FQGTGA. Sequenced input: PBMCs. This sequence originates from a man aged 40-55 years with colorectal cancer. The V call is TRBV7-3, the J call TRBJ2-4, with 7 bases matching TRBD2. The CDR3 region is CASARDYQNIQYF. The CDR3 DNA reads TGTGCCAGCGCCCGGGACTACCAAAACATTCAGTACTTC.